The rows below give T cell receptor beta chains drawn from one sample of a study of glioma-infiltrating T cells. Using its own MiXCR run on the multiplex PCR reads, TCRdb lists one record per CDR3 protein. Of over 130,000 distinct CDR3 sequences listed, about 39% are singletons. The sample comprised glioma tissue, nonneoplastic brain tissue, or PBMCs (not recorded which). These receptors were taken from a human donor with low-grade glioma or glioblastoma, undergoing nonglioma brain surgery, or in good health (not recorded which). Each CDR3 is given with its conserved first and last residue. D genes are given only for firm matches. Where a row states a size, it is once, few, many or the class of an expanded clone; other rows omit it.

TRBJ2-2 | - | TRBD2 | TRBV28 | TGTGCCAGCAGCTCCGGCGGGAGGGTCGGGGAGCTGTTTTTT | CASSSGGRVGELFF
TRBJ1-6 | - | - | TRBV9 | TGTGCCAGCAGCCTACGGACAGTTAATTCACCCCTCCACTTT | CASSLRTVNSPLHF
TRBJ1-5 | - | - | TRBV19 | TGTGCCAGTAGTATTGGGACGGAGGGGAATCAGCCCCAGCATTTT | CASSIGTEGNQPQHF
TRBJ2-5 | few | TRBD2 | TRBV25-1 | TGTGCCAGCAGTGAATTCTATAGCGGGGGGGCCCAAGAGACCCAGTACTTC | CASSEFYSGGAQETQYF
TRBJ2-5 | - | TRBD1 | TRBV3-1 | TGTGCCAGCAGTCCGACAGGGGATGGAGAGACCCAGCACTTC | CASSPTGDGETQHF
TRBJ2-5 | - | - | TRBV20-1 | TGCAGCGTTGATGGCGGGACGGAGACCCAGTACTTC | CSVDGGTETQYF
TRBJ2-1 | - | TRBD2 | TRBV7-9 | TGTGCCAGCAGCCAACGAGCGGGAGGGTCGGGCCGCTACAATGAGCAGTTCTTC | CASSQRAGGSGRYNEQFF
TRBJ2-5 | - | - | TRBV18 | TGTGCCAGCTCTCAAAAACGGGAGACCCAGTACTTC | CASSQKRETQYF
TRBJ1-6 | many | TRBD1 | TRBV6-1 | TGTGCCAGCCTTCCGGACAGGCGTTATAATTCACCCCTCCACTTT | CASLPDRRYNSPLHF
TRBJ2-1 | - | TRBD1 | TRBV4-3 | TGCGCCAGCAGCCAGGGACAGGGGGTGGGTGAGCAGTTCTTC | CASSQGQGVGEQFF
TRBJ1-2 | - | - | TRBV19 | TGTGCCAGTAGTCCGAGGACGGCCGAAAACTATGGCTACACCTTC | CASSPRTAENYGYTF
TRBJ2-7 | once | - | TRBV9 | TGTGCCAGCAGCGTAACGAGCGCAAGTGAGCAGTACTTC | CASSVTSASEQYF
TRBJ2-3 | once | - | TRBV7-2 | TGTGCCAGCAGGGGACAGACGAACACCGGGGAGGTGTATTTT | CASRGQTNTGEVYF
TRBJ1-1 | - | - | TRBV14 | TGTGCCAGCAGCCAAGACGTCAATACCATCAAAAGGGAAGCTTTCTTT | CASSQDVNTIKREAFF
TRBJ2-1 | - | - | TRBV10-3 | TGTGCCATCAGTGGGGGGTTGACCTACAATGAGCAGTTCTTC | CAISGGLTYNEQFF